A single sample gave rise to the 27 T cell receptor beta chains below, sequenced in a study of blood T cell repertoires in COVID-19. Clones were sequenced by immunoSEQ multiplex PCR, and TCRdb holds only the in-frame ones, with some missing. The table lists hundreds of thousands of clones, roughly 88% of them singletons. Sequenced input: PBMCs or T cells enriched from blood (not recorded which). These receptors were obtained from a woman in her 30s who had recovered from COVID-19.

The chain couples TRBV5-4 to TRBJ2-4; TRBD1 might be the D (6 bases). Trimming removed 3 bases from V and 8 bases from J, with 15 bases in between. In germline, CDR1 is SGHNT, CDR2 YYREEE (reference sequence). This CDR3 has 14 residues. CDR3 nucleotide sequence: TGTGCCAGCAGCTCACAGGGTAATAGGGACATTCAGTACTTC. Translation gives CASSSQGNRDIQYF.

This clone was observed once. This chain joins TRBV5-4 and TRBJ2-1; 11 bases are shared with TRBD2. CDR1 and CDR2 (germline): SGHNT, YYREEE (reference sequence). The V and J ends lost 4 bases and 8 bases, in that order; junction bases with no gene match: 8. The CDR3 covers 15 residues. As DNA, the CDR3 is TGTGCCAGCAGCCCCACTAGCGGGAGAGGTTATGAGCAGTTCTTC. Residues: CASSPTSGRGYEQFF.

The V call is TRBV5-8, the J call TRBJ2-7, with TRBD1 matching 9 bases. J gave up 4 bases and V 0 bases, and 5 bases lay outside the gene matches. The CDR3 runs to 15 residues. The germline gives CDR1 SGHTS, CDR2 YDEGEE. CDR3 amino acids: CASSLGGTGSYEQYF. For the CDR3, the DNA is TGTGCCAGCAGCTTGGGCGGGACAGGGTCGTACGAGCAGTACTTC.

The chain couples TRBV7-9 to TRBJ1-1; a weak D match, TRBD1 (6 bases). V shed 5 bases and J shed 1 base, with 23 bases lying between them. The CDR3 loop spans 18 amino acids. Germline lookup yields CDR1 SEHNR and CDR2 FQNEAQ (reference sequence). This CDR3 reads CASSVLRGGRTRNTEAFF. In nucleotides, the CDR3 is TGTGCCAGCAGCGTACTTAGAGGGGGAAGAACGCGGAACACTGAAGCTTTCTTT.

This sequence joins TRBV9 and TRBJ2-7; D not resolved. V shed 5 bases and J shed 4 bases, with 13 bases lying between them. The CDR3 is made up of 13 amino acids. The germline V gene has CDR1 SGDLS and CDR2 YYNGEE. The CDR3 here is CASSSQPGYEQYF. In nucleotides, the CDR3 is TGTGCCAGCAGTTCCCAACCCGGTTACGAGCAGTACTTC. Drawing the rest from reference TRBV9 and TRBJ2-7, the complete variable domain is DSGVTQTPKHLITATGQRVTLRCSPRSGDLSVYWYQQSLDQGLQFLIQYYNGEERAKGNILERFSAQQFPDLHSELNLSSLELGDSALYFCASSSQPGYEQYFGPGTRLTVT.

The V and J genes are TRBV27 and TRBJ2-5; D perhaps matches TRBD1 (6 bases). With 9 bases removed from V and 6 bases from J, the gap between germline ends came to 17 bases. The CDR3 is made up of 13 amino acids. Germline assignment: CDR1 MNHEY and CDR2 SMNVEV (reference sequence). CDR3 bases: TGTGCCAGTGGGGGCCAGGGTCAACAGACCCAGTACTTC. This translates into CASGGQGQQTQYF.

The gene calls are TRBV7-9 and TRBJ1-2; a weak D match, TRBD1 (6 bases). Trimming took off 3 bases at V and 6 bases at J, with 11 bases between the two ends. The length of the CDR3 is 13 residues. Germline values: CDR1 SEHNR, CDR2 FQNEAQ (reference sequence). The CDR3 region is CASSFRGADGYTF. In DNA, the CDR3 is TGTGCCAGCAGCTTCAGGGGTGCCGATGGCTACACCTTC.

J is TRBJ2-1 and V is TRBV2; possibly TRBD1 for D (5 bases). CDR3 length: 15 amino acids. Per germline, CDR1 SNHLY and CDR2 FYNNEI. The V gene lost 8 bases and the J gene lost 2 bases, with 16 bases spanning the gap. DNA for the CDR3: TGTGCCAGCGGTAGAGACAGCTTGACCTACAATGAGCAGTTCTTC. Its translation is CASGRDSLTYNEQFF.

V is TRBV6-5 and J is TRBJ2-5, with D possibly being TRBD1 (5 bases). V dropped 8 bases and J dropped 4 bases, with 17 bases sitting between them. Germline CDR1 MNHEY, CDR2 SVGAGI. The CDR3 contains 14 residues. CDR3 DNA sequence: TGTGCCAGCTCGACAGCAACTATAGGAGAGACCCAGTACTTC. This gives the protein CASSTATIGETQYF.

As DNA, the CDR3 is TGCGCCAGCAGCCGGGAGGGAGGGGGTGGTTCACAAGCTTTCTTT. It encodes CASSREGGGGSQAFF. This rearrangement joins TRBV4-1 to TRBJ1-1; TRBD1 might be the D (6 bases). Germline CDR1 and CDR2: MGHRA and YSYEKL. V was trimmed by 4 bases and J by 9 bases, leaving 21 bases between them. The CDR3 extends over 15 amino acids.

The V call is TRBV7-2, the J call TRBJ2-7, with a tentative D call TRBD1 (5 bases). Germline V gene data show CDR1 as SGHTA and CDR2 as FQGNSA. The CDR3 loop spans 14 amino acids. V was shortened by 2 bases and J by 2 bases, with 10 bases between the two germline ends. The CDR3 here is CASSLYPGTYEQYF. The CDR3 coding sequence is TGTGCCAGCAGCTTATATCCAGGGACCTACGAGCAGTACTTC.

This clone came up a few times. This chain links TRBV30 with TRBJ1-1; a weak D match, TRBD1 (6 bases). Trimming pared 3 bases from V and 7 bases from J, leaving 9 bases between. The germline V gene encodes CDR1 GTSNPN and CDR2 SVGIG (reference sequence). The CDR3 is 11 residues long. This chain's CDR3 is CAWSWGREAFF. For the CDR3, the DNA is TGTGCCTGGAGCTGGGGGCGTGAAGCTTTCTTT.

The genes are TRBV6-6 and TRBJ1-2; 10 bases are shared with TRBD1. The CDR3 runs 15 residues. Germline V gene sequence: CDR1 MNHNY, CDR2 SVGAGI (reference sequence). Germline trimming cut 2 bases from V and 4 bases from J; bases unmatched to any gene: 4. CDR3 region: CASSYPDRGGYGYTF. The CDR3 DNA reads TGTGCCAGCAGTTACCCGGACAGGGGGGGCTATGGCTACACCTTC.

Notes on this clone: The same CDR3 arises from other DNA sequences in this sample as well. The gene calls are TRBV7-9 and TRBJ1-5; 7 nucleotides align to TRBD1. With V trimmed by 5 bases and J by 4 bases, 2 bases remained unmatched. The CDR3 is 13 residues long. The germline CDR1 and CDR2 sequences are SEHNR and FQNEAQ (reference sequence). In DNA form, the CDR3 reads TGTGCCAGCAGCGACAGGGATAATCAGCCCCAGCATTTT. Protein: CASSDRDNQPQHF. The variable domain in full, with the rest retrieved from reference TRBV7-9 and TRBJ1-5, is DTGVSQNPRHKITKRGQNVTFRCDPISEHNRLYWYRQTLGQGPEFLTYFQNEAQLEKSRLLSDRFSAERPKGSFSTLEIQRTEQGDSAMYLCASSDRDNQPQHFGDGTRLSIL.

The rearrangement uses TRBV5-1 and TRBJ2-1; TRBD2 is a possible D gene (5 bases). CDR1 SGHRS and CDR2 YFSETQ come from the germline V gene. The CDR3 totals 13 residues. V was clipped by 4 bases and J by 6 bases, with 11 bases between them. The CDR3 spells CASSLTTLNEQFF. The CDR3 coding sequence is TGCGCCAGCAGCCTGACTACCCTCAATGAGCAGTTCTTC.

The chain has TRBV7-2 and TRBJ2-1; 9 nucleotides line up with TRBD1. The CDR3 totals 15 residues. Trimming took 6 bases from V and 7 from J; bases not matched to a gene: 10. Germline values: CDR1 SGHTA, CDR2 FQGNSA. For the CDR3, the DNA is TGTGCCAGCAGTATCACGGGACAGGGTTGGAATGAGCAGTTCTTC. The encoded protein is CASSITGQGWNEQFF. Variable domain in full (rest from reference TRBV7-2 and TRBJ2-1): GAGVSQSPSNKVTEKGKDVELRCDPISGHTALYWYRQSLGQGLEFLIYFQGNSAPDKSGLPSDRFSAERTGGSVSTLTIQRTQQEDSAVYLCASSITGQGWNEQFFGPGTRLTVL.

This clone was observed a handful of times. CDR3 amino acids: CASSLLAVTYNEQFF. The CDR3 nucleotides read TGTGCCAGCAGTCTACTAGCGGTTACCTACAATGAGCAGTTCTTC. The gene calls are TRBV27 and TRBJ2-1, with 8 positions matching TRBD2. The germline gives CDR1 MNHEY, CDR2 SMNVEV (reference sequence). The CDR3 sequence is 15 residues long. V was pared by 5 bases and J by 2 bases, with 5 bases of the junction left unmatched.

The genes are TRBV19 and TRBJ1-5; possible D gene TRBD1, 5 bases. CDR3 length: 17 amino acids. Trimming cost V 1 base and J 1 base, with 14 bases left between them. Germline V lookup: CDR1 LNHDA, CDR2 SQIVND (reference sequence). As DNA, the CDR3 is TGTGCCAGTAGTATAGGACGGGGGTTCCTAAGCAATCAGCCCCAGCATTTT. Translating it yields CASSIGRGFLSNQPQHF.

This clone was seen only a few times. CDR3: CSVYDGRETQYF. The CDR3 nucleotides read TGCAGCGTCTACGACGGGAGGGAGACCCAGTACTTC. This sequence joins TRBV29-1 and TRBJ2-5; TRBD2 agrees at 7 bases. Germline V gene lookup returns CDR1 SQVTM and CDR2 ANQGSEA. This CDR3 spans 12 amino acids. The V gene end was trimmed by 6 bases and the J gene end by 5 bases; junction bases not matched to a gene: 6.

The chain is built from TRBV5-1 and TRBJ2-7, with 7 bases aligning to TRBD2. Germline loops: CDR1 SGHRS, CDR2 YFSETQ. The trim removed 6 bases at V and 4 bases at J, leaving 7 bases unmatched. This CDR3 region has 13 residues. DNA for the CDR3: TGCGCCAGCAAAGGGGCGGGGGAGTACGAGCAGTACTTC. Its translation: CASKGAGEYEQYF.

The rearrangement joins TRBV12-3 or TRBV12-4 to TRBJ2-5; D uncertain. The CDR3 sequence is 13 residues long. Trimming stripped 5 bases from V and 3 bases from J, with 10 bases between. The CDR3 DNA reads as TGTGCCAGCAGTCCTTTTCCGGAAGAGACCCAGTACTTC. It encodes CASSPFPEETQYF.

The genes are TRBV7-9 and TRBJ2-3; TRBD1 might be the D (5 bases). The germline V gene has CDR1 SEHNR and CDR2 FQNEAQ (reference sequence). The CDR3 is made up of 16 amino acids. Between the trimmed V and J ends, which lost 1 base and 2 bases, there was a span of 13 bases. CDR3 coding DNA: TGTGCCAGCAGCTTAGAGTGGCAGGGATACACAGATACGCAGTATTTT. This gives the protein CASSLEWQGYTDTQYF.

This chain joins TRBV27 and TRBJ2-1; possible D gene TRBD2, 6 bases. This CDR3 comprises 22 residues. V lost 2 bases to trimming and J lost 0 bases, with 29 bases between them. The germline V gene encodes CDR1 MNHEY and CDR2 SMNVEV (reference sequence). The DNA for the CDR3 is TGTGCCAGCAGTTTACATCATGGGGTTGCGGAGGGATCGTGGCGCTCCTACAATGAGCAGTTCTTC. It is translated as CASSLHHGVAEGSWRSYNEQFF.

The CDR3 sequence: CARSLVPGGTGYYEQYF. The CDR3 DNA sequence: TGTGCCAGAAGCTTGGTCCCCGGGGGTACGGGGTACTACGAGCAGTACTTC. This chain connects TRBV5-3 to TRBJ2-7; possible D gene TRBD2, 6 bases. TRBV5-3 is labeled an ORF, and its function is uncertain. The V end was cut by 0 bases, the J end by 3 bases, with 19 bases between. The CDR3 length is 17 residues.

The chain carries TRBV2 and TRBJ1-5; 9 bases line up with TRBD1. CDR1 is SNHLY, CDR2 FYNNEI, per germline. The V segment lost 8 bases and the J segment 5 bases; nucleotides outside the gene matches: 4. There are 13 residues in the CDR3. The CDR3 bases are TGTGCCAGCCGGGACAGGGCTTATCAGCCCCAGCATTTT. This codes for CASRDRAYQPQHF.

The gene calls are TRBV5-4 and TRBJ1-1; D gene unclear. Germline V gene lookup returns CDR1 SGHNT and CDR2 YYREEE (reference sequence). There are 16 residues in the CDR3. V was clipped by 0 bases and J by 4 bases, with 16 bases between them. The CDR3 sequence: CASSLGRLGERTEAFF. CDR3 nucleotide sequence: TGTGCCAGCAGCTTGGGTCGTCTCGGGGAACGCACTGAAGCTTTCTTT.

The V and J genes are TRBV9 and TRBJ2-6, with TRBD2 as a possible D gene (7 bases). The V gene lost 0 bases and the J gene lost 0 bases, with 25 bases spanning the gap. The V gene's germline CDR1 is SGDLS and CDR2 YYNGEE. The CDR3 covers 22 residues. The CDR3: CASSVEGLSRWEGDSGANVLTF. In DNA, the CDR3 is TGTGCCAGCAGCGTAGAGGGCCTTTCTAGATGGGAGGGGGACTCTGGGGCCAACGTCCTGACTTTC. The full variable domain, in which reference TRBV9 and TRBJ2-6 provide the parts outside the CDR3, is DSGVTQTPKHLITATGQRVTLRCSPRSGDLSVYWYQQSLDQGLQFLIQYYNGEERAKGNILERFSAQQFPDLHSELNLSSLELGDSALYFCASSVEGLSRWEGDSGANVLTFGAGSRLTVL.